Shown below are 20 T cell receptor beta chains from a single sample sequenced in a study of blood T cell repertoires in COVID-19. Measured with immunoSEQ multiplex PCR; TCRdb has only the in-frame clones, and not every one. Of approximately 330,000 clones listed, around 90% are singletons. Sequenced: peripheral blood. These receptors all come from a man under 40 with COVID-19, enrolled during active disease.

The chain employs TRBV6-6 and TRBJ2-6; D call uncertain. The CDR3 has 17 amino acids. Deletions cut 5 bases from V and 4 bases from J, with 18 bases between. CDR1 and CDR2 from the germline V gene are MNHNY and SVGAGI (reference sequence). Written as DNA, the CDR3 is TGTGCCAGCAGTCACGCCGGGTTACAAGCGGGGGCCAACGTCCTGACTTTC. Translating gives CASSHAGLQAGANVLTF.

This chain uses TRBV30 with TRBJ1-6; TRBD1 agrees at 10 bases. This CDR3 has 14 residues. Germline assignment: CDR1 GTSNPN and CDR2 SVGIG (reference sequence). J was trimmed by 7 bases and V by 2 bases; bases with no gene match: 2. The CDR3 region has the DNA TGTGCCTGGAGTTGGACAGGGGGAAATTCACCCCTCCACTTT. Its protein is CAWSWTGGNSPLHF.

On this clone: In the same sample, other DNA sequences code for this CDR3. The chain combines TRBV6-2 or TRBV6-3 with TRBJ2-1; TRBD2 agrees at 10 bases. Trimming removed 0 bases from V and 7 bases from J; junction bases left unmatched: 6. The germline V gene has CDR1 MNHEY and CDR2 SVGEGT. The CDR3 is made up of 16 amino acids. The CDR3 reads CASSYSLAGVRNEQFF. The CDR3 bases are TGTGCCAGCAGTTACTCGCTAGCGGGAGTTAGGAATGAGCAGTTCTTC.

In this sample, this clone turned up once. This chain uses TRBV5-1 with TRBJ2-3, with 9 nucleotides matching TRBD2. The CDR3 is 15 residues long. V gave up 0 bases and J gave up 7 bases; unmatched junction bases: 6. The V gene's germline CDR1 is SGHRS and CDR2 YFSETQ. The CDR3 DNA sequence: TGCGCCAGCAGCTTGGGACTAGCGGCCGCCCATACGCAGTATTTT. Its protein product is CASSLGLAAAHTQYF.

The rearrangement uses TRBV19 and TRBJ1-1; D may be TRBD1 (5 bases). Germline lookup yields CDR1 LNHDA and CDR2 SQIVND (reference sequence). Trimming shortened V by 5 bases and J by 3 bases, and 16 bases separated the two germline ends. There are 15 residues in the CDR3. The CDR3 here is CASSLNPGGHTEAFF. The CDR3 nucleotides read TGTGCCAGTAGTCTCAACCCGGGGGGTCACACTGAAGCTTTCTTT. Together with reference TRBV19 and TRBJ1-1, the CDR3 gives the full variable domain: DGGITQSPKYLFRKEGQNVTLSCEQNLNHDAMYWYRQDPGQGLRLIYYSQIVNDFQKGDIAEGYSVSREKKESFPLTVTSAQKNPTAFYLCASSLNPGGHTEAFFGQGTRLTVV.

The CDR3 sequence: CASDYPLAPSTGNQPQHF. The CDR3 DNA is TGTGCCAGCGATTATCCTTTAGCCCCTTCCACCGGGAATCAGCCCCAGCATTTT. The rearrangement uses TRBV28 and TRBJ1-5; D is unresolved. This CDR3 contains 18 residues. CDR1 is MDHEN and CDR2 is SYDVKM in the germline V gene. V was clipped by 8 bases and J by 4 bases, with 27 bases between them. Together with reference TRBV28 and TRBJ1-5, the CDR3 gives the full variable domain: DVKVTQSSRYLVKRTGEKVFLECVQDMDHENMFWYRQDPGLGLRLIYFSYDVKMKEKGDIPEGYSVSREKKERFSLILESASTNQTSMYLCASDYPLAPSTGNQPQHFGDGTRLSIL.

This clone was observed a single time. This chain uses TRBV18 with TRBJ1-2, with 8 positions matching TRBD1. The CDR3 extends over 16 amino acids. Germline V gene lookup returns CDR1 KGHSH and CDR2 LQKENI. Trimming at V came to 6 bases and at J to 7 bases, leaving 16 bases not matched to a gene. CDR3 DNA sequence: TGTGCCAGCTCCCCAGGACAGGGTCACAACGGGGGTGGCTACACCTTC. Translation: CASSPGQGHNGGGYTF.

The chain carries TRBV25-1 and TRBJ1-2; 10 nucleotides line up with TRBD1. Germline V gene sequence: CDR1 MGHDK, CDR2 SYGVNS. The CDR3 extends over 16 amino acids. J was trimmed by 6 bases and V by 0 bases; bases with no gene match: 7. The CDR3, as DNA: TGTGCCAGCAGTGAATATAGGGACAGGGGAATTGATGGCTACACCTTC. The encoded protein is CASSEYRDRGIDGYTF.

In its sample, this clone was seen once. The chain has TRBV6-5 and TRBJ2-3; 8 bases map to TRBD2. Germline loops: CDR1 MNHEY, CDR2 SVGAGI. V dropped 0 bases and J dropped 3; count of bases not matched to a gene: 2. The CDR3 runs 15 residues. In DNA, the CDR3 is TGTGCCAGCAGTTACTCCGGGAGGGCAACAGATACGCAGTATTTT. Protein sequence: CASSYSGRATDTQYF.

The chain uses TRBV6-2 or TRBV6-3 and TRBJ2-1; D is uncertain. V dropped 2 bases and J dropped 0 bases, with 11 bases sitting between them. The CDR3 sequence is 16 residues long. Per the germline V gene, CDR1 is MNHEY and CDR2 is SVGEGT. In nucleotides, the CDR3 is TGTGCCAGCAGTTACACACCCCTGATCTCCTACAATGAGCAGTTCTTC. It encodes CASSYTPLISYNEQFF.

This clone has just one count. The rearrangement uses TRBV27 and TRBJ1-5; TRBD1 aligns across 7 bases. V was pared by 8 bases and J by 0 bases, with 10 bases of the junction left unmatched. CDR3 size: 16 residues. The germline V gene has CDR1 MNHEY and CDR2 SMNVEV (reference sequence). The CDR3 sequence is CASGYHRGNSNQPQHF. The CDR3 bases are TGTGCCAGCGGATACCACAGGGGCAATAGCAATCAGCCCCAGCATTTT.

CDR3 in amino acids: CASSRGAGGIDEQYF. Written as DNA, the CDR3 is TGCGCCAGCAGCCGGGGGGCAGGGGGCATCGACGAGCAGTACTTC. This chain connects TRBV5-1 to TRBJ2-7; TRBD1 is a possible D gene (8 bases). The ends were cut back, 4 bases at V and 5 bases at J, with 19 bases in the middle. The germline V gene encodes CDR1 SGHRS and CDR2 YFSETQ. There are 15 residues in the CDR3.

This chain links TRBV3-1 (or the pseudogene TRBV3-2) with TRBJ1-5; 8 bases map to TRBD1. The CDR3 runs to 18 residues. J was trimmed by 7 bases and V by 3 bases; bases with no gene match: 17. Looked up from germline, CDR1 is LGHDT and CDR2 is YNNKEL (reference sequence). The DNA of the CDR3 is TGTGCCAGCAGCCATCGTTATTCGGGACAGGATGTCGCGCAGCCCCAGCATTTT. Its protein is CASSHRYSGQDVAQPQHF.

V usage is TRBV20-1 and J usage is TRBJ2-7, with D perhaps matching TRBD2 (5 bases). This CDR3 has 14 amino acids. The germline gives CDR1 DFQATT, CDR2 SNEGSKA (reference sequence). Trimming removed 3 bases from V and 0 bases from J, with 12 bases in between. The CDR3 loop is CSASPGGLSYEQYF. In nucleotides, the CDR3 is TGCAGTGCTAGTCCCGGCGGGCTCTCCTACGAGCAGTACTTC.

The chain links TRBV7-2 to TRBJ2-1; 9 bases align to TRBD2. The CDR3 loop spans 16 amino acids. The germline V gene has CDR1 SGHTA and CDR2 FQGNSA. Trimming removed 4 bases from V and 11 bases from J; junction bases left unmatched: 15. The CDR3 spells CASSSGLARTGGKQFF. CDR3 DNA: TGTGCCAGCAGCTCAGGACTAGCGAGAACAGGAGGTAAGCAGTTCTTC.

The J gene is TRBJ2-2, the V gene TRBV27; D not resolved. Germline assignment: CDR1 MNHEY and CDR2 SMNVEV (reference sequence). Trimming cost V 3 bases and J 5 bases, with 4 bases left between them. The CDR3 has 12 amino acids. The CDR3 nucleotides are TGTGCCAGCAGTTTTCGGACCGGGGAGCTGTTTTTT. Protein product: CASSFRTGELFF.

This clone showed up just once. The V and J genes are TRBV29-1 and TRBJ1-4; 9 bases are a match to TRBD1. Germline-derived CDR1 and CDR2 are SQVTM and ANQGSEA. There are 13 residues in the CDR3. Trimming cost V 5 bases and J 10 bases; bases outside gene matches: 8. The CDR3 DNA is TGCAGCGTTTGGACAGGGGAGGAACGAAAACTGTTTTTT. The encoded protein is CSVWTGEERKLFF.

This CDR3 reads CASSERTGSRETQYF. In nucleotides, the CDR3 is TGTGCCAGCAGTGAGAGGACAGGAAGTCGAGAGACCCAGTACTTC. The gene calls are TRBV25-1 and TRBJ2-5; 7 bases line up with TRBD1. Trimming took 3 bases from V and 4 from J; bases not matched to a gene: 8. Germline values: CDR1 MGHDK, CDR2 SYGVNS. The CDR3 has 15 residues.

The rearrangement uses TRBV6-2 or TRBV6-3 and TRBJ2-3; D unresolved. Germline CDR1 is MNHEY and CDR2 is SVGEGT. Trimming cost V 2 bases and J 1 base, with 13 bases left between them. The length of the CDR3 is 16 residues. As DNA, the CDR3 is TGTGCCAGCAGTTACCCCAGGAACCGCCGCACAGATACGCAGTATTTT. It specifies CASSYPRNRRTDTQYF.

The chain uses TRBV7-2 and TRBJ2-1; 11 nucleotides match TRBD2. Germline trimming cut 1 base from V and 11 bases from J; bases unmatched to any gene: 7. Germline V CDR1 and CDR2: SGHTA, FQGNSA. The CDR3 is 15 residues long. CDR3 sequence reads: CASSLEVAGGPQQFF. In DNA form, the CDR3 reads TGTGCCAGCAGCTTAGAGGTAGCGGGGGGGCCGCAGCAGTTCTTC. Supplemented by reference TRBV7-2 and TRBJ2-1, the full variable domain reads GAGVSQSPSNKVTEKGKDVELRCDPISGHTALYWYRQSLGQGLEFLIYFQGNSAPDKSGLPSDRFSAERTGGSVSTLTIQRTQQEDSAVYLCASSLEVAGGPQQFFGPGTRLTVL.